This T cell receptor (beta chain) was captured in a study of T cells in localized non-small cell lung cancer. This clone was counted a few times. Its antigen is as yet unknown. Study-level findings and limits: Uninvolved adjacent lung, not tumor, had the highest T cell clonality. Sequencing was limited to one tumor region, leaving the possibility of heterogeneity open. Adjacent lung tissue had a median roughly 55 of the top 100 clones found in the tumor. Longer survival (overall) was linked to higher T cell density in blood.

Generated by immunoSEQ multiplex PCR, the TCRdb table keeps only in-frame clones and is missing some. This table has roughly 90,000 clones, approximately 90% appearing once. Trimming cost V 1 base and J 16 bases, with 14 bases left between them. Germline V gene data show CDR1 as SGHTA and CDR2 as FQGNSA. The CDR3 covers 12 residues. The input for sequencing was PBMCs, taken before any cancer treatment. This clonotype was obtained from a woman aged 35 to 69 with stage II squamous cell lung carcinoma. This sequence joins TRBV7-2 and TRBJ2-4, with D unresolved. DNA for the CDR3: TGTGCCAGCAGCTTAGACGAATCTCGCCCTTACTTC. Protein sequence: CASSLDESRPYF.